A single sample gave rise to the 16 T cell receptor beta chains below, sequenced in a study of T cell responses to AZD1222 COVID-19 vaccine. Only in-frame clones appear in the TCRdb table, and some are missing; sequencing was by immunoSEQ multiplex PCR. The table records roughly 150,000 clones, just under 95% of them present only once. Specimen: peripheral blood, collected on day 0 of AZD1222 vaccination. Receptors originate from an adult in good health.

This sequence joins TRBV19 and TRBJ1-5, with 7 positions matching TRBD1. V trimming: 6 bases; J trimming: 2 bases; junction bases outside the gene matches: 7. Per the germline V gene, CDR1 is LNHDA and CDR2 is SQIVND (reference sequence). This CDR3 is 15 amino acids long. The CDR3: CASREGGAGNQPQHF. CDR3 DNA: TGTGCCAGTAGGGAAGGGGGCGCGGGCAATCAGCCCCAGCATTTT.

The CDR3 DNA sequence: TGTGCCAGCAACACGGGGGCTGGAAACACCATATATTTT. It yields the protein CASNTGAGNTIYF. V usage is TRBV6-5 and J usage is TRBJ1-3; a weak D match, TRBD1 (5 bases). The CDR3 contains 13 residues. Germline CDR1 is MNHEY and CDR2 is SVGAGI. The V end was cut by 7 bases, the J end by 2 bases, with 9 bases between.

The rearrangement links TRBV28 to TRBJ1-4; D is unclear. Germline lookup yields CDR1 MDHEN and CDR2 SYDVKM. Trimming took 6 bases from V and 8 from J, leaving 16 bases between them. This CDR3 spans 14 amino acids. This chain's CDR3 is CASRDRTGLEKLFF. For the CDR3, the DNA is TGTGCCAGCAGGGACCGGACCGGGCTAGAAAAACTGTTTTTT.

The chain recombines TRBV28 with TRBJ2-1; D is possibly TRBD1 (6 bases). The CDR3 runs 14 residues. The germline CDR1 and CDR2 sequences are MDHEN and SYDVKM. V was pared by 6 bases and J by 4 bases, with 13 bases between. CDR3 sequence: CASSIIQGYNEQFF. CDR3 nucleotide sequence: TGTGCCAGCAGCATCATTCAGGGGTACAATGAGCAGTTCTTC. Together with reference TRBV28 and TRBJ2-1, the CDR3 gives the full variable domain: DVKVTQSSRYLVKRTGEKVFLECVQDMDHENMFWYRQDPGLGLRLIYFSYDVKMKEKGDIPEGYSVSREKKERFSLILESASTNQTSMYLCASSIIQGYNEQFFGPGTRLTVL.

This rearrangement joins TRBV2 to TRBJ1-4; TRBD1 matches at 7 bases. The CDR3 totals 13 residues. In germline, CDR1 is SNHLY, CDR2 FYNNEI. The V segment lost 8 bases and the J segment 4 bases; nucleotides outside the gene matches: 4. CDR3 nucleotide sequence: TGTGCCAGCCGGACAGGCCGTAATGAAAAACTGTTTTTT. Protein sequence: CASRTGRNEKLFF.

The J gene is TRBJ1-1, the V gene TRBV5-4; 7 nucleotides line up with TRBD1. The V gene's germline CDR1 is SGHNT and CDR2 YYREEE (reference sequence). The V segment lost 2 bases and the J segment 3 bases; nucleotides outside the gene matches: 7. The CDR3 contains 15 residues. As DNA, the CDR3 is TGTGCCAGCAGCTTCAATATAGGGGGCCACACTGAAGCTTTCTTT. Protein sequence: CASSFNIGGHTEAFF.

This clone was recorded only once. The chain uses TRBV30 and TRBJ2-3, with 8 bases fitting TRBD1. The CDR3 spans 14 residues. Germline CDR1 is GTSNPN and CDR2 is SVGIG (reference sequence). V lost 0 bases, J lost 4 bases, and 3 bases stayed unmatched. CDR3 coding DNA: TGTGCCTGGAGTGTAACAGGGGGGTCAGATACGCAGTATTTT. This sequence encodes CAWSVTGGSDTQYF.

The chain has TRBV1 and TRBJ1-1. TRBV1 is labeled a pseudogene. The CDR3 length is 12 residues. The CDR3 sequence is CTSSALGPEAFF. The CDR3 DNA reads TGCACCAGCAGCGCCCTCGGACCTGAAGCTTTCTTT.

This clone was detected a few times. The chain links TRBV15 to TRBJ1-1; no clear D. This CDR3 spans 14 amino acids. The ends were cut back, 2 bases at V and 8 bases at J, with 15 bases in the middle. Germline CDR1 LNHNV, CDR2 YYDKDF (reference sequence). The CDR3 loop is CATSRRGPIREAFF. CDR3 bases: TGTGCCACCAGCAGACGAGGCCCCATTAGGGAAGCTTTCTTT.

V usage is TRBV3-1 (or the pseudogene TRBV3-2) and J usage is TRBJ2-7, with D possibly matching TRBD1 (6 bases). The CDR3 contains 19 residues. From germline, CDR1 is LGHDT and CDR2 YNNKEL (reference sequence). Trimming removed 4 bases from V and 2 bases from J, with 27 bases in between. CDR3 residues: CASSPSRPPGQGLTYEQYF. The CDR3 DNA follows: TGTGCCAGCAGCCCCAGTCGGCCCCCGGGCCAGGGGTTAACCTACGAGCAGTACTTC.

This chain joins TRBV18 and TRBJ1-1, with 7 bases matching TRBD1. Losses at the gene ends were 1 base for V and 7 bases for J; bases not matched to a gene: 0. Germline CDR1 and CDR2: KGHSH and LQKENI. The CDR3 has 12 residues. CDR3 in DNA: TGTGCCAGCTCACCACGACAGGGTGAAGCTTTCTTT. This sequence encodes CASSPRQGEAFF.

The J gene is TRBJ1-2, the V gene TRBV19; 7 bases fit TRBD1. The J segment lost 3 bases and the V segment lost 6 bases, leaving 4 bases of the junction unmatched. The CDR3 runs to 13 residues. Germline V gene data show CDR1 as LNHDA and CDR2 as SQIVND (reference sequence). The CDR3 protein is CASRDRSDYGYTF. The CDR3 nucleotides are TGTGCCAGTAGGGACAGGTCTGACTATGGCTACACCTTC.

The V call is TRBV6-4, the J call TRBJ2-1, with a weak D call TRBD2 (6 bases). The germline V gene encodes CDR1 MRHNA and CDR2 SNTAGT. Trimming shortened V by 3 bases and J by 8 bases, and 11 bases separated the two germline ends. The CDR3 contains 13 residues. The CDR3 is CASSDTSIDEQFF. In DNA, the CDR3 is TGTGCCAGCAGTGATACTAGCATCGATGAGCAGTTCTTC.

The chain carries TRBV5-4 and TRBJ1-2; perhaps TRBD1 as D (6 bases). Germline CDR1 is SGHNT and CDR2 is YYREEE (reference sequence). The CDR3 contains 14 residues. V was cut by 0 bases and J by 4 bases, with 10 bases left in between. This chain's CDR3 is CASSLDRDSYGYTF. DNA for the CDR3: TGTGCCAGCAGCTTGGACAGGGATAGCTATGGCTACACCTTC.

The chain is built from TRBV28 and TRBJ2-1, with 7 bases fitting TRBD2. CDR3 length: 17 amino acids. Trimming cost V 5 bases and J 5 bases; bases outside gene matches: 15. Germline assignment: CDR1 MDHEN and CDR2 SYDVKM. CDR3 bases: TGTGCCAGCAGTCCACGACTAGGGAGCGGGATGGACAATGAGCAGTTCTTC. It specifies CASSPRLGSGMDNEQFF.

The chain carries TRBV19 and TRBJ1-3; D remains ambiguous. Germline V CDR1 and CDR2: LNHDA, SQIVND (reference sequence). The length of the CDR3 is 12 residues. V was clipped by 3 bases and J by 4 bases, with 4 bases between them. CDR3 sequence (DNA): TGTGCCAGTAGTATTCTCGGAAACACCATATATTTT. Translation gives CASSILGNTIYF. The variable domain in full, completed from reference TRBV19 and TRBJ1-3, reads DGGITQSPKYLFRKEGQNVTLSCEQNLNHDAMYWYRQDPGQGLRLIYYSQIVNDFQKGDIAEGYSVSREKKESFPLTVTSAQKNPTAFYLCASSILGNTIYFGEGSWLTVV.